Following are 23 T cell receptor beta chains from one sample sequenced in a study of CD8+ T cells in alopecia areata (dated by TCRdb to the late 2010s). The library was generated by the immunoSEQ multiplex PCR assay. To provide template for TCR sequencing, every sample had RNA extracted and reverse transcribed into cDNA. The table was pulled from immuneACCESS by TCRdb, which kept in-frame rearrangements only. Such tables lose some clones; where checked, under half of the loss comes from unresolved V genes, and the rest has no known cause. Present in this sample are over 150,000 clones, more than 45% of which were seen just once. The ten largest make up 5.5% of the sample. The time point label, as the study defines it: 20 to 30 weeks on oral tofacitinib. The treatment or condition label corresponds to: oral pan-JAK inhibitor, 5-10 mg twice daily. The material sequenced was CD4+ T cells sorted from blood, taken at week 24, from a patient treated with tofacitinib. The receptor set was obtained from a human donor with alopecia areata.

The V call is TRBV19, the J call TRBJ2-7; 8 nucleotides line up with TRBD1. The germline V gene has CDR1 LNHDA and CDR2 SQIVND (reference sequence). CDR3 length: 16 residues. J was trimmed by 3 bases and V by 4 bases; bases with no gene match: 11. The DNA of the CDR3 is TGTGCCAGTAGTAACCCCAAGGAGACAGGGGACTACGAGCAGTACTTC. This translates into CASSNPKETGDYEQYF.

The CDR3 region has the DNA TGTGCCAGCAGCAGAGACACTAGCGGAACCTACGAGCAGTACTTC. Translating it yields CASSRDTSGTYEQYF. This sequence joins TRBV7-9 and TRBJ2-5; TRBD2 matches 8 bases. The J call may be faulty, since TRBJ2-7 better matches the DNA end. CDR1 and CDR2 from the germline V gene are SEHNR and FQNEAQ (reference sequence). The CDR3 is made up of 15 amino acids.

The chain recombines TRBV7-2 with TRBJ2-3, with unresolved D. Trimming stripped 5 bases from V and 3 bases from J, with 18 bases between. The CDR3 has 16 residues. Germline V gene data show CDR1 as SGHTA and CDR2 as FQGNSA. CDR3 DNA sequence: TGTGCCAGCAGCGAATGGGCCGGAGCCGGGACAGATACGCAGTATTTT. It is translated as CASSEWAGAGTDTQYF.

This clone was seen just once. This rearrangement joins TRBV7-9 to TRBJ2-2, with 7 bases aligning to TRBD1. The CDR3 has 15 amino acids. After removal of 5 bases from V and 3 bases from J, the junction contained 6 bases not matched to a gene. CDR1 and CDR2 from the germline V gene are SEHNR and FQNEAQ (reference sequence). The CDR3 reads CASSQQGMYTGELFF. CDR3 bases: TGTGCCAGCAGCCAACAGGGGATGTACACCGGGGAGCTGTTTTTT.

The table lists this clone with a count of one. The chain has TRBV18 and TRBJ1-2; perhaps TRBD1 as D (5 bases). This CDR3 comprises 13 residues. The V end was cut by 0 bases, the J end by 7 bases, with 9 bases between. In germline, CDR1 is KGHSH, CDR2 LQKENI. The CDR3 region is CASSPPGGIGYTF. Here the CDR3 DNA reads TGTGCCAGCTCACCACCCGGGGGGATTGGCTACACCTTC.

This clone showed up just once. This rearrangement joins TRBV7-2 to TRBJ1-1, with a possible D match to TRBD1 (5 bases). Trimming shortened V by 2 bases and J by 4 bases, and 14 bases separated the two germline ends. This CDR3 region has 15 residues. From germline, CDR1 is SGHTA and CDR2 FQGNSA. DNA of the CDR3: TGTGCCAGCAGCTTAAGGGGAGTGGTGGCCACTGAAGCTTTCTTT. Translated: CASSLRGVVATEAFF.

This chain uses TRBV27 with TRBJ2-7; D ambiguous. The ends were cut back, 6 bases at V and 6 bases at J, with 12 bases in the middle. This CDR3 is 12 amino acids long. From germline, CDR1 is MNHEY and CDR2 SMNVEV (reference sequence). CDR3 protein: CASRRELGEQYF. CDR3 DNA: TGTGCCAGCAGGAGAGAGTTGGGCGAGCAGTACTTC.

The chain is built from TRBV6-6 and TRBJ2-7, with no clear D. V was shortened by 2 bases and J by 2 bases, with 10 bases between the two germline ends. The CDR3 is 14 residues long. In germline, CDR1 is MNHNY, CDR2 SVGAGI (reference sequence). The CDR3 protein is CASSYDTATYEQYF. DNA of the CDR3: TGTGCCAGCAGTTACGACACGGCCACCTACGAGCAGTACTTC.

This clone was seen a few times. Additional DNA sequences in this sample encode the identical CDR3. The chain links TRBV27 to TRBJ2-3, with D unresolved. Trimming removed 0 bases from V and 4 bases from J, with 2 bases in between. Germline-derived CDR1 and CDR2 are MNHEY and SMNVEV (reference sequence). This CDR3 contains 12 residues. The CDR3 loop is CASSLSPDTQYF. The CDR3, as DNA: TGTGCCAGCAGTTTATCCCCAGATACGCAGTATTTT.

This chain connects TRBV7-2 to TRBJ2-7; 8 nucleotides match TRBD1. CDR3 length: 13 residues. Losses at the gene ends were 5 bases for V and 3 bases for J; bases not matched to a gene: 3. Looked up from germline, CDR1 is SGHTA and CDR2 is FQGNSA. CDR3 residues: CASSTDRGYEQYF. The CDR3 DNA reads TGTGCCAGCAGCACCGACAGGGGCTACGAGCAGTACTTC.

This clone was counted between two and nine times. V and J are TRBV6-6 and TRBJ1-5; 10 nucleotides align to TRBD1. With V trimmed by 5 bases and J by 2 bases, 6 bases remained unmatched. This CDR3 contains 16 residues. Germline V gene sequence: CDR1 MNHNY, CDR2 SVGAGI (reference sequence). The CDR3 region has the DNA TGTGCCAGCAGTCACCGGACAGGGGGAGGCAATCAGCCCCAGCATTTT. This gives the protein CASSHRTGGGNQPQHF.

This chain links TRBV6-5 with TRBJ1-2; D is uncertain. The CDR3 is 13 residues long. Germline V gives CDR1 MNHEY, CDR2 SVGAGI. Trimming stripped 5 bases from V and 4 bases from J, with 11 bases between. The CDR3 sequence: CASSPQSAYGYTF. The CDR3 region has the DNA TGTGCCAGCAGTCCACAGAGTGCCTATGGCTACACCTTC.

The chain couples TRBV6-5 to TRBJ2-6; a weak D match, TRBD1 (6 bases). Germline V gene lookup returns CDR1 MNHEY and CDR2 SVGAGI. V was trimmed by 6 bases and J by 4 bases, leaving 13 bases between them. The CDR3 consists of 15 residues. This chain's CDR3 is CASSRTGLGANVLTF. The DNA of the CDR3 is TGTGCCAGCAGCCGTACAGGGCTCGGGGCCAACGTCCTGACTTTC.

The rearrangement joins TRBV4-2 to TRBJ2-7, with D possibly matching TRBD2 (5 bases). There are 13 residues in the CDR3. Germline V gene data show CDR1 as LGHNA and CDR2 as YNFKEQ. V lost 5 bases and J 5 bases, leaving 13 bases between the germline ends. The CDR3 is CASSFGQEDEQYF. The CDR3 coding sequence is TGTGCCAGCAGCTTCGGGCAGGAGGACGAGCAGTACTTC.

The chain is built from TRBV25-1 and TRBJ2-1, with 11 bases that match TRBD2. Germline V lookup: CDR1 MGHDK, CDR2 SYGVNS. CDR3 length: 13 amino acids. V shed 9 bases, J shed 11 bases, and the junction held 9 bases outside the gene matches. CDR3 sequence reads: CASGTSGGGKQFF. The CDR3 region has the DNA TGTGCCAGTGGGACTAGCGGCGGGGGGAAGCAGTTCTTC.

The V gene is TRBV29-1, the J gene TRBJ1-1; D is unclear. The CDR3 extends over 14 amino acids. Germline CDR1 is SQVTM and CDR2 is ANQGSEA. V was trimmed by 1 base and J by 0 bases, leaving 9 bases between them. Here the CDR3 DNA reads TGCAGCGTTGAAGCCGGGGAGGTGAACACTGAAGCTTTCTTT. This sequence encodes CSVEAGEVNTEAFF. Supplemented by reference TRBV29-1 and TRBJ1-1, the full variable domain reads SAVISQKPSRDICQRGTSLTIQCQVDSQVTMMFWYRQQPGQSLTLIATANQGSEATYESGFVIDKFPISRPNLTFSTLTVSNMSPEDSSIYLCSVEAGEVNTEAFFGQGTRLTVV.

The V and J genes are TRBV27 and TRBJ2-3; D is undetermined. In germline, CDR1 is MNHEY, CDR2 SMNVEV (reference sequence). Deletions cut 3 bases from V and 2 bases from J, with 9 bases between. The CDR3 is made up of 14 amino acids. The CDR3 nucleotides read TGTGCCAGCAGTTTGAGAGTTCCCACAGATACGCAGTATTTT. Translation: CASSLRVPTDTQYF.

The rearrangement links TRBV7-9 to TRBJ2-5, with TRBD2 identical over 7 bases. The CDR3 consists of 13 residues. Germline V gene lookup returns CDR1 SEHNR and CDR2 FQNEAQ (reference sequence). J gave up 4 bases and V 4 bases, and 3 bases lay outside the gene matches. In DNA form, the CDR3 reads TGTGCCAGCAGCTATCCGGGGGGAGAGACCCAGTACTTC. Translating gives CASSYPGGETQYF.

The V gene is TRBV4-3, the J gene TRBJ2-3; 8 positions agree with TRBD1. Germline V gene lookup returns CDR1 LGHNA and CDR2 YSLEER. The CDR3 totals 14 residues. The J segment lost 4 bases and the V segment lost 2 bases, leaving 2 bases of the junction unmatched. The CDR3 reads CASSQSGGPDTQYF. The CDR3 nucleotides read TGCGCCAGCAGCCAATCAGGGGGCCCAGATACGCAGTATTTT.

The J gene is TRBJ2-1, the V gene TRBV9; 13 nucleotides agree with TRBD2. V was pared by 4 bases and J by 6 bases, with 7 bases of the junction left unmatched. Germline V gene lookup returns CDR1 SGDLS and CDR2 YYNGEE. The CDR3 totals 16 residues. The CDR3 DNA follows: TGTGCCAGCAGCACCACTAGCGGGAGGGCCGGCAATGAGCAGTTCTTC. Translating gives CASSTTSGRAGNEQFF.

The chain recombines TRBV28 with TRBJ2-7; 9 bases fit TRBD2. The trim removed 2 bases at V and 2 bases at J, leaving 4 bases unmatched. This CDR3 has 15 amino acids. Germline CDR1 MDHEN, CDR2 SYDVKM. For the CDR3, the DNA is TGTGCCAGCAGTTTAGTTAGCGGGGGCGCCTACGAGCAGTACTTC. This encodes CASSLVSGGAYEQYF.

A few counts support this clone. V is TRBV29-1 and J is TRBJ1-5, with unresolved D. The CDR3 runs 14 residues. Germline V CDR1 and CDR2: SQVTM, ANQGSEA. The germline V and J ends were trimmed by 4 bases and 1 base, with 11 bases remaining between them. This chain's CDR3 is CSVGGSESNQPQHF. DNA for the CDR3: TGCAGCGTTGGGGGATCCGAAAGCAATCAGCCCCAGCATTTT.

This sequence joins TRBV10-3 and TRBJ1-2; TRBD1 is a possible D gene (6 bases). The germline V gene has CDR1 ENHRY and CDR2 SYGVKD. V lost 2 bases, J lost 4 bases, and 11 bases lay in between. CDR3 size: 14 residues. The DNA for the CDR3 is TGTGCCATCAGTGAGACAGGGTATACCTATGGCTACACCTTC. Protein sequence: CAISETGYTYGYTF.